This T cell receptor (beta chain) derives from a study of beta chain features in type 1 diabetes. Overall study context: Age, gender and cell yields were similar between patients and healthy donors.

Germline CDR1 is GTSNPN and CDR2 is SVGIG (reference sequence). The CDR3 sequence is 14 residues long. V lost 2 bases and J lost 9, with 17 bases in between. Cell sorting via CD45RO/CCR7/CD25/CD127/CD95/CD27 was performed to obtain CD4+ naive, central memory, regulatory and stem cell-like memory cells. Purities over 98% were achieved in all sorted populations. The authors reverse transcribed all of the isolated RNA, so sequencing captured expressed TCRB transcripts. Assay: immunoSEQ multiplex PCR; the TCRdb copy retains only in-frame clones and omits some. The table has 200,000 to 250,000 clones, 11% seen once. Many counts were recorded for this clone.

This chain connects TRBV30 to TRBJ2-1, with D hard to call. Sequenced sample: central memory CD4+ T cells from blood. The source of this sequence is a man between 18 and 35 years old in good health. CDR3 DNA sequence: TGTGCCTGGAGTTCCCCCCCTCGCTCTCGTGAGCAGTTCTTC. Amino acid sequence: CAWSSPPRSREQFF.